These T cell receptor beta chains were read from a single sample in a study of graft-versus-host responses after intestinal transplantation. Some clones are missing from TCRdb's copy, which holds only in-frame ones; the method was immunoSEQ multiplex PCR. The sample comprises some 100,000 clones, roughly 90% of which are singletons, and around 0.98% rests with the top ten. These TCRs are of unknown antigen specificity. The specimen was unstimulated CD4+ T cells sorted from spleen or lymph node cells, collected before transplant. The origin of the receptors is a human donor who was the organ donor for an intestinal transplant. CDR3s include the opening cysteine and the closing phenylalanine or tryptophan. The D gene is left open where the match is weak. Expanded clones get a size class; other rows say once, few or many, or leave the size out.

J gene | D gene | clone size | V gene | CDR3 length | CDR3 DNA | CDR3 protein
TRBJ2-3 | TRBD2 | once | TRBV10-1 | 15 | TGCGCCAGCAGTGATGGCGGGGGGAATTCAGATACGCAGTATTTT | CASSDGGGNSDTQYF
TRBJ2-1 | - | - | TRBV7-8 | 12 | TGTGCCAGCACCCTGGACGGACTGGAGCAGTTCTTC | CASTLDGLEQFF
TRBJ2-3 | - | - | TRBV2 | 15 | TGTGCCAGCAGTGTTCTGATGGTTGGCACAGATACGCAGTATTTT | CASSVLMVGTDTQYF
TRBJ2-3 | TRBD2 | few | TRBV4-2 | 17 | TGTGCCAGCAGCCAAGGGCGGGGGGGCGCCTCCACAGATACGCAGTATTTT | CASSQGRGGASTDTQYF
TRBJ1-1 | TRBD1 | - | TRBV27 | 14 | TGTGCCAGCACCCCCCATCCTTTTACAGGGGTTGCTTTCTTT | CASTPHPFTGVAFF
TRBJ1-1 | TRBD1 | - | TRBV28 | 13 | TGTGCCAGCAGTTGGACAGGGTTATGGGAAGCTTTCTTT | CASSWTGLWEAFF
TRBJ2-3 | TRBD2 | - | TRBV2 | 16 | TGTGCCAGCAGTGAATATGGGCGGGGGGCCAAAGATACGCAGTATTTT | CASSEYGRGAKDTQYF
TRBJ2-3 | - | - | TRBV6-1 | 12 | TGTGCCAGCAGGGACAGCACAGATACGCAGTATTTT | CASRDSTDTQYF
TRBJ1-3 | - | - | TRBV28 | 19 | TGTGCCAGCAGTTTATCAGTGGGGGAATGGGCAAGGCCTGGAAGCACCATATATTTT | CASSLSVGEWARPGSTIYF
TRBJ2-1 | TRBD2 | - | TRBV2 | 16 | TGTGCCAGCAGTTTACTAGCGGGGGGGAAATACAATGAGCAGTTCTTC | CASSLLAGGKYNEQFF
TRBJ2-2 | - | - | TRBV18 | 15 | TGTGCCAGCTCACTCGAGGACATCTCAACCGGGGAGCTGTTTTTT | CASSLEDISTGELFF
TRBJ1-2 | - | - | TRBV30 | 13 | TGTGCCTGGAGTGCACGGGCACTTCAGGGCTACACCTTC | CAWSARALQGYTF
TRBJ1-6 | TRBD1 | - | TRBV13 | 15 | TGTGCCAGCAGCGCCCCCGGGACAGGGGATTCACCCCTCCACTTT | CASSAPGTGDSPLHF
TRBJ1-1 | TRBD1 | - | TRBV7-2 | 14 | TGTGCCAGCTTACCTGGACAGGGGAACACTGAAGCTTTCTTT | CASLPGQGNTEAFF
TRBJ1-6 | TRBD1 | - | TRBV7-3 | 15 | TGTGCCAGCAGCTTGACAGGGGGCTATAATTCACCCCTCCACTTT | CASSLTGGYNSPLHF
TRBJ2-7 | TRBD1 | - | TRBV28 | 13 | TGTGCCAGCAGTTTACCCGACAGGGTCGAGCAGTACTTC | CASSLPDRVEQYF
TRBJ2-1 | - | - | TRBV30 | 11 | TGTGCCTGGAGTGGGTACAATGAGCAGTTCTTC | CAWSGYNEQFF
TRBJ1-2 | - | - | TRBV7-6 | 16 | TGTGCCAGCAGCTTAGGTCGGGGAGGGCGGGTAGATGGCTACACCTTC | CASSLGRGGRVDGYTF
TRBJ1-1 | TRBD1 | - | TRBV7-9 | 16 | TGTGCCAGCAGCTTTTTACCGGGACAGGCGATCCATGAAGCTTTCTTT | CASSFLPGQAIHEAFF
TRBJ2-3 | - | - | TRBV7-9 | 13 | TGTGCCAGCAGTCCTCAGGGGCGAGATACGCAGTATTTT | CASSPQGRDTQYF
TRBJ2-3 | TRBD2 | - | TRBV4-1 | 16 | TGCGCCAGCAGCCAACTGCCCGGGCGGGGGGCAGATACGCAGTATTTT | CASSQLPGRGADTQYF
TRBJ1-3 | TRBD1 | few | TRBV7-9 | 15 | TGTGCCAGCCGCACGACAGGGAACTCTGGAAACACCATATATTTT | CASRTTGNSGNTIYF
TRBJ2-2 | - | - | TRBV30 | 14 | TGTGCCTGGAGTATCATAGGAGTCACCGGGGAGCTGTTTTTT | CAWSIIGVTGELFF
TRBJ2-3 | TRBD1 | - | TRBV7-9 | 16 | TGTGCCAGCAGCCTATGGGGACAGGGAGGCACAGATACGCAGTATTTT | CASSLWGQGGTDTQYF
TRBJ2-3 | - | - | TRBV15 | 14 | TGTGCCACCAGCTCCCAATCAGGGGTAGATACGCAGTATTTT | CATSSQSGVDTQYF
TRBJ2-2 | - | - | TRBV11-2 | 14 | TGTGCCAGCAGCCGCGCCCCGAACACCGGGGAGCTGTTTTTT | CASSRAPNTGELFF
TRBJ2-2 | TRBD2 | - | TRBV30 | 18 | TGTGCCTGGAGTGGCCCCGGGACTAGCGGGGGGAAAGACGGGGAGCTGTTTTTT | CAWSGPGTSGGKDGELFF
TRBJ2-7 | - | - | TRBV7-2 | 15 | TGTGCCAGCAGCTCCGCCTCTGGGTGGTCCTACGAGCAGTACTTC | CASSSASGWSYEQYF
TRBJ1-4 | TRBD1 | - | TRBV5-1 | 14 | TGCGCCAGCAGCGCCACAGGGGGTGGTGAAAAACTGTTTTTT | CASSATGGGEKLFF
TRBJ1-5 | TRBD1 | - | TRBV5-1 | 15 | TGCGCCAGCAGCCTTACAGGGGATAGCAATCAGCCCCAGCATTTT | CASSLTGDSNQPQHF
TRBJ2-2 | - | - | TRBV7-9 | 16 | TGTGCCAGCAGCCACCAGAGCCCCACAGGGTCCGGGGAGCTGTTTTTT | CASSHQSPTGSGELFF
TRBJ1-2 | - | - | TRBV6-1 | 11 | TGTGCCAGCAGTGAAGCGCCGGGCTACACCTTC | CASSEAPGYTF
TRBJ2-3 | TRBD2 | once | TRBV4-2 | 19 | TGTGCCAGCAGCCCGAGAGCGGGGGGCGGATCGACTAGCACAGATACGCAGTATTTT | CASSPRAGGGSTSTDTQYF
TRBJ1-2 | - | - | TRBV10-3 | 14 | TGTGCCATCAAGATTCCGGGACATCTCTATGGCTACACCTTC | CAIKIPGHLYGYTF
TRBJ2-3 | - | - | TRBV7-8 | 17 | TGTGCCAGCAGCTTAGCGGGGGGGCCCGTGTCCACAGATACGCAGTATTTT | CASSLAGGPVSTDTQYF
TRBJ2-7 | - | once | TRBV30 | 16 | TGTGCCTGGAGCCTCTATGGTGGGCCGAGCTCCTACGAGCAGTACTTC | CAWSLYGGPSSYEQYF
TRBJ2-5 | - | - | TRBV20-1 | 10 | TGCAGTGTGGGGGAAGAGACCCAGTACTTC | CSVGEETQYF
TRBJ2-5 | - | - | TRBV4-1 | 16 | TGCGCCAGCAGCCAATTTGCTAGCTCGGTAGTGGAGACCCAGTACTTC | CASSQFASSVVETQYF
TRBJ1-3 | - | - | TRBV18 | 15 | TGTGCCAGCTCACCCGACCATTCCTCTGGAAACACCATATATTTT | CASSPDHSSGNTIYF
TRBJ2-1 | - | - | TRBV5-8 | 13 | TGTGCCAGCAGCACGGACAGTAGCAATGAGCAGTTCTTC | CASSTDSSNEQFF
TRBJ1-2 | TRBD1 | once | TRBV5-1 | 15 | TGCGCCAGCAGCTTGGATGGGACAGGGGGATATGGCTACACCTTC | CASSLDGTGGYGYTF
TRBJ2-3 | - | - | TRBV6-5 | 14 | TGTGCCAGCAGTTACTCGGGGAGAACAGATACGCAGTATTTT | CASSYSGRTDTQYF
TRBJ1-1 | TRBD1 | - | TRBV6-5 | 15 | TGTGCCAGCAGTTCTTACAGGGGGCGGGGTACTGAAGCTTTCTTT | CASSSYRGRGTEAFF
TRBJ2-7 | TRBD2 | - | TRBV7-2 | 15 | TGTGCCAGCAGCTTACGAGCGGGGGCCTCCTACGAGCAGTACTTC | CASSLRAGASYEQYF
TRBJ2-1 | - | - | TRBV11-3 | 14 | TGTGCCAGCAGCTTAGTCTCGGGGTCCAATGAGCAGTTCTTC | CASSLVSGSNEQFF
TRBJ1-1 | - | - | TRBV6-1 | 16 | TGTGCCAGCAGTGAAGGTTCCAAGGGCGGGAACACTGAAGCTTTCTTT | CASSEGSKGGNTEAFF
TRBJ2-7 | - | - | TRBV30 | 11 | TGTGCCTGGAGTGTGGGGGGCGAGCAGTACTTC | CAWSVGGEQYF
TRBJ2-1 | TRBD2 | - | TRBV30 | 16 | TGTGCCTTCATCTTGGGGACTAGCGGCGCCGACAATGAGCAGTTCTTC | CAFILGTSGADNEQFF
TRBJ1-6 | - | - | TRBV19 | 13 | TGTGCCAGTAGTGACAGGAGGGGTTCACCCCTCCACTTT | CASSDRRGSPLHF
TRBJ1-5 | - | - | TRBV29-1 | 14 | TGCAGCGTTTCTTTCGGGGGAGGCAATCAGCCCCAGCATTTT | CSVSFGGGNQPQHF
TRBJ1-6 | - | - | TRBV28 | 16 | TGTGCCAGCAGTTTGGTGGGGACCTCTGGGAATTCACCCCTCCACTTT | CASSLVGTSGNSPLHF
TRBJ1-3 | - | - | TRBV4-2 | 15 | TGTGCCAGCAGCCAGGGCCCTTACTCTGGAAACACCATATATTTT | CASSQGPYSGNTIYF
TRBJ1-1 | - | - | TRBV30 | 12 | TGTGCCTGGAGACAGCAGAACACTGAAGCTTTCTTT | CAWRQQNTEAFF
TRBJ2-2 | TRBD2 | once | TRBV9 | 15 | TGTGCCAGCAGCGTAGGCGGGGGATACACCGGGGAGCTGTTTTTT | CASSVGGGYTGELFF